This T cell receptor beta chain was profiled in a study of long-term antiretroviral therapy in people with HIV. They ran version v3.0 of the immunoSEQ assay at survey level. Clones were sequenced by immunoSEQ multiplex PCR, and TCRdb holds only the in-frame ones, with some missing. The table includes about 23,000 clones, roughly 90% detected once. This CDR3 has 13 residues. V was shortened by 5 bases and J by 1 base, with 6 bases between the two germline ends. Germline V gene data show CDR1 as SGHTA and CDR2 as FQGTGA. This TCR came from a man aged 55 to 70 with HIV. Specimen: unsorted PBMCs, collected 0.6 years after starting antiretroviral therapy. The V gene is TRBV7-3, the J gene TRBJ2-1, with D possibly matching TRBD1 (6 bases). CDR3 loop: CASSQGSYNEQFF. The CDR3 nucleotides read TGTGCCAGCAGCCAGGGGTCCTACAATGAGCAGTTCTTC.